This T cell receptor beta chain was recorded in a study of blood T cell repertoires in COVID-19 (dated by TCRdb to the early 2020s). Looking at the study overall: The collaborator samples originated in the United States, Italy and Spain and spanned the acute and convalescent phases of COVID-19. The material from the prospective study consisted of cDNA or gDNA derived from T cells, B-cell-depleted T cells, or PBMCs. The dataset comprised deeply sampled blood TCRbeta repertoires from subjects exposed to, actively infected with, or recovered from COVID-19. A freely available public database, intended as a resource for researchers studying the immune response to SARS-CoV-2, is where the repertoires were released. The samples were drawn from the first 160 participants of the ongoing ImmuneRACE study and from under 1,500 subjects provided by 6 global collaborators. Sample metadata almost always included a de-identified subject ID, COVID-19 status, age in years and sex. Where available, HLA class I and class II types were taken from metadata supplied by the sample provider and were not determined by assay-based typing. Beyond this particular receptor, the publication reports: The amount of clinical and demographic metadata varied by source and participant and was provided uncurated.

The CDR3, cysteine through phenylalanine, is 14 amino acids long. The DNA shown is the 42-base CDR3, in frame from base 1. The germline V gene encodes CDR1 ENHRY and CDR2 SYGVKD. V is reduced by 6 bases and J by 0 bases, leaving a spacing of 11 bases between them. Participants in the prospective study were enrolled through a virtual design, were aged roughly 18 to 100 years, and lived in roughly 24 United States geographic areas. In the prospective study, participants were assigned to cohorts based on the clinical history participants reported in a screening survey and a study questionnaire. Recovered participants in ImmuneRACE Cohort 3 were defined as having two consecutive negative NP/OP PCR tests, clearance from a healthcare professional, or resolution of symptoms. In the prospective study, mobile phlebotomists collected whole blood, serum and a nasopharyngeal or oropharyngeal swab from each participant. Prospective study participants could optionally give additional blood draws and questionnaires over an approximately two-month period. Prospective study blood samples were shipped either frozen or at room temperature before DNA extraction.

The immunoSEQ Assay, a bias-controlled multiplex PCR, was used to amplify TCRbeta CDR3 regions from genomic DNA. Per the original workflow: Nucleated cell counts per sample were estimated from amplification of reference gene primers within the assay. To quantify the absolute abundance of each unique TCRbeta CDR3 rearrangement, sequence reads were collapsed and filtered. Productive Simpson clonality was computed per sample as the square root of Simpson's diversity index over productive rearrangements. TCRdb took over this immuneACCESS table, retaining in-frame rearrangements with V and J assigned. Such tables are incomplete; in checked studies, under half of the missing clones stem from an unresolved V gene, and the remainder is unexplained. That table supplies the V and J calls and clone size; D and trimming were determined from the DNA. Counted in this sample were 250,000 to 300,000 clones; 70% to 90% of them appeared once. 1% of the sample belongs to the ten largest clones.

In this sample, this clone turned up once. Its antigen is currently not known. Within one base of it there is no much larger clone, and no base qualities were kept. Sequenced input: PBMCs or T cells enriched from blood (not recorded which). The rearranged chain carries TRBV10-3 and TRBJ1-1; a confident D gene designation cannot be given. This sequence originates from a woman between 25 and 40 years old who had recovered from COVID-19. Here the CDR3 is given as CAISQQRVNTEAFF. The nucleotide sequence is TGTGCCATCAGCCAACAGAGGGTGAACACTGAAGCTTTCTTT.